The count of the clone carrying this T cell receptor (beta chain) is one. The record originates from a study of T cell changes during pregnancy in multiple sclerosis. There are 14 residues in the CDR3. V lost 3 bases to trimming and J lost 2 bases, with 8 bases between them. Per the germline V gene, CDR1 is MNHEY and CDR2 is SMNVEV (reference sequence). Generated by immunoSEQ multiplex PCR, the TCRdb table keeps only in-frame clones and is missing some. The top ten hold approximately 13% of the sample, which has 38,000 or so clones, under 95% seen once. The chain uses TRBV27 and TRBJ1-5; D remains ambiguous. Sequencing used CD8+ T cells from peripheral blood mononuclear cells, obtained in the first trimester of pregnancy. The sequence derives from a female donor with multiple sclerosis, enrolled in a pregnancy study. CDR3 loop: CASSFRDGNQPQHF. The CDR3 DNA sequence: TGTGCCAGCAGTTTCCGAGATGGCAATCAGCCCCAGCATTTT.